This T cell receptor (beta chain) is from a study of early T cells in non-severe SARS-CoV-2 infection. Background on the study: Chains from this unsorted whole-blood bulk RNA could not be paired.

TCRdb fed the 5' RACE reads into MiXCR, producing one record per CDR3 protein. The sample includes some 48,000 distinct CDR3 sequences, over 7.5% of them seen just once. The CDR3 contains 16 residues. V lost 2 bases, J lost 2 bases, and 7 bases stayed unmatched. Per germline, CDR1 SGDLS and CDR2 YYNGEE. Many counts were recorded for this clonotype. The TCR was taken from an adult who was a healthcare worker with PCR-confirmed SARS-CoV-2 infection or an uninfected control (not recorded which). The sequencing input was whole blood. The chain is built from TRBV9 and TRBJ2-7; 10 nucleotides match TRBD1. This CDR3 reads CASSVKWGTGAYEQYF. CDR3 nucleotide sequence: TGTGCCAGCAGCGTTAAGTGGGGGACAGGGGCCTACGAGCAGTACTTC.